The rows below give T cell receptor beta chains drawn from one sample of a study of regulatory T cells in long-lasting Graves disease. TCRdb re-called the multiplex PCR reads through MiXCR, storing one row per CDR3 protein. The sample shows 400,000 to 500,000 distinct CDR3 sequences, about a fifth of them seen only once. The material was peripheral blood mononuclear cells (PBMCs), obtained when the disease was refractory, from a patient treated with antithyroid drugs. These receptors all stem from a female donor with Graves disease. Both conserved end residues are part of each CDR3. The D gene is left open where the match is weak. Size tells how often a clone was seen (once, few, many) or the class of an expanded clone, and some rows leave it out.

>NA|TRBJ2-3|TRBV28|few
TGTGCCAGCACAGGCAGCACAGATACGCAGTATTTT
CASTGSTDTQYF
>NA|TRBJ1-1|TRBV12-3/TRBV12-4|many
TGTGCCAGCACTAGGGACCGACGGAACACTGAAGCTTTCTTT
CASTRDRRNTEAFF
>NA|TRBJ2-7|TRBV19|many
TGTGCCAGTAGTCCCTACGAGGGGGGTTCCTACGAGCAGTACTTC
CASSPYEGGSYEQYF
>NA|TRBJ1-6|TRBV13|few
TGTGCCAGCAGCTTGGCTCTTTCACCCCTCCACTTT
CASSLALSPLHF
>TRBD1|TRBJ1-1|TRBV9|few
TGTGCCAGCAGCGACGGGACAGCGGGGACTGAAGCTTTCTTT
CASSDGTAGTEAFF
>NA|TRBJ1-2|TRBV30|once
TGTGCCTGGGCACTTGGGGGCTTCTATGGCTACACCTTC
CAWALGGFYGYTF
>TRBD1|TRBJ2-7|TRBV7-9|few
TGTGCCAGCAGCCGAGTCGGGACAGGGAACTACGAGCAGTACTTC
CASSRVGTGNYEQYF
>TRBD1|TRBJ1-5|TRBV28|few
TGTGCCAGCAGCCTATTCACAGGGGGCTTGGGCAATCAGCCCCAGCATTTT
CASSLFTGGLGNQPQHF
>TRBD2|TRBJ2-4|TRBV20-1|NA
TGCAGTGCTAGAGCGGACTCGGGGGGCATTCAGTACTTC
CSARADSGGIQYF
>TRBD1|TRBJ1-2|TRBV29-1|NA
TGCAGCGTCGGACAGGGGAGGAGCGGCTACACCTTC
CSVGQGRSGYTF
>NA|TRBJ2-3|TRBV6-1|NA
TGTGCCAGCAGCTTCGCGAGGAGCGATACGCAGTATTTT
CASSFARSDTQYF
>TRBD1|TRBJ2-2|TRBV4-1|NA
TGCGCCAGCAGCCACAACAGAGAGCGGACAGGTGGGACCGGGGAGCTGTTTTTT
CASSHNRERTGGTGELFF
>TRBD1|TRBJ1-2|TRBV28|many
TGTGCCAGCAGTCTCCGAACGACAGGGGTTTATGGCTACACCTTC
CASSLRTTGVYGYTF
>TRBD2|TRBJ2-3|TRBV28|NA
TGTGCCAGCAGTACATCCTACTCTTTAGCGGGAGATACAGATACGCAGTATTTT
CASSTSYSLAGDTDTQYF
>NA|TRBJ2-4|TRBV20-1|NA
TGCAGTGCTAGTACCCCAAAGGGGGCCAAAAACATTCAGTACTTC
CSASTPKGAKNIQYF
>NA|TRBJ1-5|TRBV20-1|few
TGCAGTGCTAGAGATCGGGGGGGGCCCCAGCATTTT
CSARDRGGPQHF
>NA|TRBJ2-7|TRBV7-9|NA
TGTGCCAGCAGCTCCCCGTTTGGGGAGGCAGAGCAGTACTTC
CASSSPFGEAEQYF
>NA|TRBJ2-7|TRBV10-2|many
TGCGCCAGCAGGAGGAAGGTCCCTACCTACGAGCAGTACTTC
CASRRKVPTYEQYF
>NA|TRBJ2-5|TRBV28|many
TGTGCCAGCATCGGCCTCTCCTCCCGCGCACAAGAGACCCAGTACTTC
CASIGLSSRAQETQYF
>NA|TRBJ2-2|TRBV30|few
TGTGCCTGGAGTGTAGGATTTACCGGGGAGCTGTTTTTT
CAWSVGFTGELFF
>TRBD1|TRBJ2-7|TRBV28|many
TGTGCCAGCGATTCAGGGGGCGAGCAGTACTTC
CASDSGGEQYF
>NA|TRBJ2-5|TRBV5-4|few
TGTGCCAGCAGCCCTAAGGGCAGACAAGAGACCCAGTACTTC
CASSPKGRQETQYF
>NA|TRBJ1-1|TRBV28|many
TGTGCCAGCAGCCCCTGGGGCCGAGCTTTCTTT
CASSPWGRAFF
>TRBD2|TRBJ2-7|TRBV6-2/TRBV6-3|many
TGTGCCAGCAGTTCGGGACTAGCGGGGGGCCTTCTCAGGTACGAGCAGTACTTC
CASSSGLAGGLLRYEQYF
>NA|TRBJ2-7|TRBV9|few
TGTGCCAGCAGCGAGGGGGGGACCGACTACGAGCAGTACTTC
CASSEGGTDYEQYF
>TRBD1|TRBJ2-7|TRBV13|many
TGTGCCAGCAGCTCCCGGACAGGGGCTTACGAGCAGTACTTC
CASSSRTGAYEQYF
>TRBD1|TRBJ2-3|TRBV24-1|NA
TGTGCCACCAGTGACCGAACCCGGACAGGGGCAGATACGCAGTATTTT
CATSDRTRTGADTQYF
>NA|TRBJ1-5|TRBV15|few
TGTGCCACCAGCAGAGAAGGGAATCAGCCCCAGCATTTT
CATSREGNQPQHF
>NA|TRBJ1-1|TRBV6-5|NA
TGTGCCAGCAGTTACTCGGCACCTGAGGTCGATACTGAGAACACTGAAGCTTTCTTT
CASSYSAPEVDTENTEAFF
>TRBD2|TRBJ2-1|TRBV5-1|NA
TGCGCCAGCAGCTTGGCTGGGACTAGCGGGCAAGAGCTTTACAATGAGCAGTTCTTC
CASSLAGTSGQELYNEQFF
>NA|TRBJ2-5|TRBV2|many
TGTGCCAGCTCAAAGAACCAGGGGACGTCCGAAGAGACCCAGTACTTC
CASSKNQGTSEETQYF
>NA|TRBJ1-2|TRBV28|many
TGTGCCAGCAGTTCACAAGGGACCGCCCGGAGTGGTGGCTACACCTTC
CASSSQGTARSGGYTF
>NA|TRBJ1-1|TRBV7-9|many
TGTGCCAGCAGCTTGGGGGAACCCCGTAGGACTGAAGCTTTCTTT
CASSLGEPRRTEAFF
>NA|TRBJ1-1|TRBV18|few
TGTGCCAGCTCACCAACGCAGAACACTGAAGCTTTCTTT
CASSPTQNTEAFF
>NA|TRBJ2-7|TRBV14|many
TGTGCCAGCAGCCAAGAGACAACCTCCTACGAGCAGTACTTC
CASSQETTSYEQYF
>NA|TRBJ2-2|TRBV20-1|NA
TGCAGTGCGGAGGGGACCGAGAACACCGGGGAGCTGTTTTTT
CSAEGTENTGELFF
>NA|TRBJ2-7|TRBV5-1|few
TGCGCCAGCACACGGACACCCTTAACGCACGAGCAGTACTTC
CASTRTPLTHEQYF
>TRBD2|TRBJ2-7|TRBV7-9|NA
TGTGCCAGCAGCCCTACTAGCGGGAAAGGATACGAGCAGTACTTC
CASSPTSGKGYEQYF
>NA|TRBJ2-2|TRBV7-3|few
TGTGCCTGCTCGGCGGTGCCGGGAGGGGAGCTGTTTTTT
CACSAVPGGELFF
>TRBD2|TRBJ2-7|TRBV20-1|NA
TGCGGTGCTAATCCTGGGGTAGCGGGAACCTACGAGCAGTACTTC
CGANPGVAGTYEQYF
>NA|TRBJ1-4|TRBV27|many
TGTGCCAGCAGTCCGGACAGAAATAATGAAAAACTGTTTTTT
CASSPDRNNEKLFF
>NA|TRBJ1-2|TRBV29-1|few
TGCAGCGCTGCTGACCAGGGGACTAACTATGGCTACACCTTC
CSAADQGTNYGYTF
>NA|TRBJ1-5|TRBV6-1|many
TGTGCCAGCAGTACCGGACAGAATCAGCCCCAGCATTTT
CASSTGQNQPQHF
>TRBD1|TRBJ1-4|TRBV6-5|many
TGTGCCAGCAGTTACAGGGGGCAGAATGAAAAACTGTTTTTT
CASSYRGQNEKLFF
>TRBD1|TRBJ2-7|TRBV3-1|many
TGTGCCAGCAGCCAATCAGGGGGAACCTACGAGCAGTACTTC
CASSQSGGTYEQYF
>NA|TRBJ2-2|TRBV3-1|few
TGTGCCAGCAGCCAAGATTTGAGGGGACCCGGGGAGCTGTTTTTT
CASSQDLRGPGELFF
>NA|TRBJ1-4|TRBV28|many
TGTGCCAGCAGTTGGGCAACAACTAATGAAAAACTGTTTTTT
CASSWATTNEKLFF
>TRBD1|TRBJ1-1|TRBV27|NA
TGTGCCAGCGGATGGACAGGGATCGACACTGAAGCTTTCTTT
CASGWTGIDTEAFF
>NA|TRBJ2-7|TRBV6-5|NA
TGTGCCAGCAGTTACTCGACGGGAAGGGACGAGCAGTACTTC
CASSYSTGRDEQYF
>TRBD1|TRBJ2-1|TRBV28|many
TGTGCCAGCGAGACCGGGACAGACTCCTACAATGAGCAGTTCTTC
CASETGTDSYNEQFF
>NA|TRBJ2-7|TRBV2|many
TGTGCCAGCAGTTCTTTAGGGAAAGGATACGAGCAGTACTTC
CASSSLGKGYEQYF
>TRBD2|TRBJ2-7|TRBV29-1|NA
TGCAGCGTTGAACCACGGGAGCGGGAGGGCCCCAACGAGCAGTACTTC
CSVEPREREGPNEQYF
>NA|TRBJ1-5|TRBV5-5|NA
TGTGCCAGCAGCTTAGCCGGGGGAAGTCAGCCCCAGCATTTT
CASSLAGGSQPQHF
>TRBD1|TRBJ2-7|TRBV11-1|many
TGTGCCAGCAGCTTAGCCGCAGGGGGCGGCTACGAGCAGTACTTC
CASSLAAGGGYEQYF
>NA|TRBJ1-1|TRBV28|many
TGTGCCAGCAGTTTGGAGACACAACATTTTAACACTGAAGCTTTCTTT
CASSLETQHFNTEAFF